Given below is one T cell receptor (beta chain) in context. What it binds is unknown. The data belong to a study of OX40 agonist ivuxolimab in advanced cancers. Study-level background: Given to patients was ivuxolimab, an agonistic anti-OX40 (CD134) antibody. Those treated in dose escalation had hepatocellular carcinoma, melanoma, renal cell cancer or head and neck cancer.

Profiling relied on immunoSEQ multiplex PCR, and the TCRdb table lists in-frame clones only, not all of them. The sample lists fewer than 120,000 clones; around 90% were seen once. From germline, CDR1 is MNHEY and CDR2 SVGAGI. The V end was cut by 5 bases, the J end by 4 bases, with 5 bases between. The CDR3 extends over 11 amino acids. Study-wide findings and caveats: Individuals who were partial responders at 0.1-3.0 mg/kg had clonal expansion that ranked among the lowest. Among some nonresponders, normalized T-cell clonal expansion was also low.

The sequence derives from an adult with an advanced solid tumor such as melanoma, head and neck, liver or kidney cancer. V gene TRBV6-5 combines with J gene TRBJ1-1; no clear D gene. Material: CD4+ or CD8+ T cells sorted from blood, obtained in a trial of the OX40 agonist ivuxolimab. The CDR3 protein is CASSLGTEAFF. The CDR3 region has the DNA TGTGCCAGCAGTCTAGGCACTGAAGCTTTCTTT.